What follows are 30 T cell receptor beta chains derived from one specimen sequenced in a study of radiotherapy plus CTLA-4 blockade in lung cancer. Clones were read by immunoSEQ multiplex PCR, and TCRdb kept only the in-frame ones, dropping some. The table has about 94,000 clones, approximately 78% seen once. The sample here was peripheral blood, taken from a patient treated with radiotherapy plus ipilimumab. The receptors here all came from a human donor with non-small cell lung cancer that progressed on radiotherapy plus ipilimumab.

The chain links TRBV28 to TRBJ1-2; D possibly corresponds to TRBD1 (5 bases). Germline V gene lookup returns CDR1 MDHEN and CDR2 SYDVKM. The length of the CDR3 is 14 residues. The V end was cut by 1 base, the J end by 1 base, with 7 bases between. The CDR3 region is CASSLSRVNYGYTF. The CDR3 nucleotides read TGTGCCAGCAGTTTATCCAGGGTTAACTATGGCTACACCTTC.

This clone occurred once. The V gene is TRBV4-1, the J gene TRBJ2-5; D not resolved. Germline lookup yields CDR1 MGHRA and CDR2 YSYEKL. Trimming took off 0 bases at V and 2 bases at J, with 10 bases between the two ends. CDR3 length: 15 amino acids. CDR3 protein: CASSQDRGFQETQYF. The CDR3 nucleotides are TGCGCCAGCAGCCAAGATCGCGGCTTTCAAGAGACCCAGTACTTC.

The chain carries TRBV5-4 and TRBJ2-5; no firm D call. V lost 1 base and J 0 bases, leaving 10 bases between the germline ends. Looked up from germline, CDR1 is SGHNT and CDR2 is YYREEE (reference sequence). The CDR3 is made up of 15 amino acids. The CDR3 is CASSLLAPYQETQYF. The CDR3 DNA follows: TGTGCCAGCAGCTTGTTAGCACCATACCAAGAGACCCAGTACTTC.

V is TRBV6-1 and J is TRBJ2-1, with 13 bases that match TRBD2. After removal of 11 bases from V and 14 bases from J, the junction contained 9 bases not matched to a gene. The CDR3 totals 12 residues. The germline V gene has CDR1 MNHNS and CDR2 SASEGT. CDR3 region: CACGLAGEIKFF. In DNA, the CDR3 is TGTGCCTGCGGACTAGCGGGAGAAATCAAGTTCTTC.

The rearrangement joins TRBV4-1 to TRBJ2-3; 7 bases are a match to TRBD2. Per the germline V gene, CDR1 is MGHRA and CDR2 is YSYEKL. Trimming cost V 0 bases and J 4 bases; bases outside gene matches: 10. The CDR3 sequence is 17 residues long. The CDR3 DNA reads TGCGCCAGCAGCCAAGATCAAGGCGGGAGAGCGGCAGATACGCAGTATTTT. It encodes CASSQDQGGRAADTQYF.

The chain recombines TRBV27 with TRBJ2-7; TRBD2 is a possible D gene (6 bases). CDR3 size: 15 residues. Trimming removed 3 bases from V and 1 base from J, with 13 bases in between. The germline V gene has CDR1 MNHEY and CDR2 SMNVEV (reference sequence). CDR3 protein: CASSLKGGISYEQYF. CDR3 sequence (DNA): TGTGCCAGCAGTTTGAAGGGAGGTATTTCCTACGAGCAGTACTTC.

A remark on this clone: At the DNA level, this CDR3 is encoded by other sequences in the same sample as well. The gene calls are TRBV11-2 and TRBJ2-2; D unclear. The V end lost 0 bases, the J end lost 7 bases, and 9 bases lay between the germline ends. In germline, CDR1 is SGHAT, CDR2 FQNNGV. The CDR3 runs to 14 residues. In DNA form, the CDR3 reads TGTGCCAGCAGCTTAGATCCGGGTAGCGGGGAGCTGTTTTTT. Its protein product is CASSLDPGSGELFF.

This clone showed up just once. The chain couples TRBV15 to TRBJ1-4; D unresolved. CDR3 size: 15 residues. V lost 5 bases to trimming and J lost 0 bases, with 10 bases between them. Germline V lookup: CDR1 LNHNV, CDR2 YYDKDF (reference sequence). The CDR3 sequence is CATSFTAATNEKLFF. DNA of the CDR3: TGTGCCACCAGCTTCACAGCGGCAACTAATGAAAAACTGTTTTTT.

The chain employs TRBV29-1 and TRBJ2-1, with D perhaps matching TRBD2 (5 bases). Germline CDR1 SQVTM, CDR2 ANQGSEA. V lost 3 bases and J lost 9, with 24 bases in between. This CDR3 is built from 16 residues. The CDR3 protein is CSVEPLVRRREGEQFF. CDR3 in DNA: TGCAGCGTTGAGCCTCTGGTGAGGAGGCGCGAGGGTGAGCAGTTCTTC.

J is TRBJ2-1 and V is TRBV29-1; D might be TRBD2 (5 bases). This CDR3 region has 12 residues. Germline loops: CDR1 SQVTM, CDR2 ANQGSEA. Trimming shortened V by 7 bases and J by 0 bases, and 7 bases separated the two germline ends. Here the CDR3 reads CSGAGSYNEQFF. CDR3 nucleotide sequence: TGCAGCGGCGCGGGCTCCTACAATGAGCAGTTCTTC.

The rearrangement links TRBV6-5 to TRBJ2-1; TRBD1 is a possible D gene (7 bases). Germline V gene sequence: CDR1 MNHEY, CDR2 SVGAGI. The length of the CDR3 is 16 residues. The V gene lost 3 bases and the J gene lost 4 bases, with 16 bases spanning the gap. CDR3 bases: TGTGCCAGCAGTTATGCAGGGGGGAACAGGTACAATGAGCAGTTCTTC. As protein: CASSYAGGNRYNEQFF.

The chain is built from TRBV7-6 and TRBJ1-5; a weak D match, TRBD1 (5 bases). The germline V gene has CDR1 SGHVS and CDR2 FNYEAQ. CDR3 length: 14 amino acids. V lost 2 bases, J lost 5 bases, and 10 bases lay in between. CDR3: CASSLSLGDQPQHF. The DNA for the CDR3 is TGTGCCAGCAGCTTAAGTCTGGGGGATCAGCCCCAGCATTTT.

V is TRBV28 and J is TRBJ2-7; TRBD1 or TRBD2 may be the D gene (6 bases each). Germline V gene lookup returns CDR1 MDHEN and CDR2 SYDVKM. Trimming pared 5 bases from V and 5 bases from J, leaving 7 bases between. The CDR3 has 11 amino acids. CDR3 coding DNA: TGTGCCAGCAGTGGGGGGCACGAGCAGTACGTC. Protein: CASSGGHEQYV.

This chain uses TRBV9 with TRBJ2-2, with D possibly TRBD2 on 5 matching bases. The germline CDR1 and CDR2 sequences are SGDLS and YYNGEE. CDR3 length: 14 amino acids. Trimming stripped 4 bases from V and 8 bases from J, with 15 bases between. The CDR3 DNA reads TGTGCCAGCAGCCTTGGGAGAGCAGGTGGGGAGCTGTTTTTT. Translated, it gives CASSLGRAGGELFF.

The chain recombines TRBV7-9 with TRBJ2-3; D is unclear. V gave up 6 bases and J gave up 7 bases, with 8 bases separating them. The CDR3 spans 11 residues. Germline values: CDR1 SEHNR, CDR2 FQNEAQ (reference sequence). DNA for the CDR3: TGTGCCAGCAGTCCAGGCAATACGCAGTATTTT. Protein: CASSPGNTQYF.

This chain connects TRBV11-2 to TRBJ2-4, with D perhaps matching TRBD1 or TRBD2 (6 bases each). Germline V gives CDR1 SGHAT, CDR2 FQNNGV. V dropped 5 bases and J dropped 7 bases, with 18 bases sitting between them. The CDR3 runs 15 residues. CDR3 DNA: TGTGCCAGCAGCCGAAACGGGGGCATGATCAACATTCAGTACTTC. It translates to CASSRNGGMINIQYF.

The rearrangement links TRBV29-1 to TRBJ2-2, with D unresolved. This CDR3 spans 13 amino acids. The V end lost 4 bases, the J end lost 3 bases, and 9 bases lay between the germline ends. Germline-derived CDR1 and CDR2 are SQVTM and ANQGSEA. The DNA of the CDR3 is TGCAGCGTTGGAAACAGTCACACCGGGGAGCTGTTTTTT. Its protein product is CSVGNSHTGELFF.

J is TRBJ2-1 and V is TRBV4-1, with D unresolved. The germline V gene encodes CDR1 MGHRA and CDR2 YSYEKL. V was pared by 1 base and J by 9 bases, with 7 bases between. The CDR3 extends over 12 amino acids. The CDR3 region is CASSQGGGEQFF. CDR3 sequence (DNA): TGCGCCAGCAGCCAAGGAGGTGGTGAGCAGTTCTTC.

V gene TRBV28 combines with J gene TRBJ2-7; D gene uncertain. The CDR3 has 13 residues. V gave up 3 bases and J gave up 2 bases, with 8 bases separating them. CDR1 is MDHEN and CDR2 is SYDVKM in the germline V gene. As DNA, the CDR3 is TGTGCCAGCAGTTTGGTCCAGACCTACGAGCAGTACTTC. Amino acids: CASSLVQTYEQYF.

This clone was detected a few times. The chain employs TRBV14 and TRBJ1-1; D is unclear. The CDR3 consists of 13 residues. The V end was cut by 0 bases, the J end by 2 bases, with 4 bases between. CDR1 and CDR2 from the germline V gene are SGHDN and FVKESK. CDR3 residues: CASSQDPNTEAFF. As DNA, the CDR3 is TGTGCCAGCAGCCAAGATCCAAACACTGAAGCTTTCTTT.

The CDR3 spells CASSLAVDTSTDTQYF. CDR3 nucleotides: TGCGCCAGCAGCTTGGCCGTCGACACAAGCACAGATACGCAGTATTTT. This chain joins TRBV5-1 and TRBJ2-3; D unresolved. V was trimmed by 0 bases and J by 0 bases, leaving 11 bases between them. The CDR3 extends over 16 amino acids. Looked up from germline, CDR1 is SGHRS and CDR2 is YFSETQ.

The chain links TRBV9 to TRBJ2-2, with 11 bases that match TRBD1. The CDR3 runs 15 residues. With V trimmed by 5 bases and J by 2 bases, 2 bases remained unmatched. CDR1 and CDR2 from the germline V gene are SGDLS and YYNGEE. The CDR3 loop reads CASRRTGGNTGELFF. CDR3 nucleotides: TGTGCCAGCAGGCGGACAGGGGGCAACACCGGGGAGCTGTTTTTT.

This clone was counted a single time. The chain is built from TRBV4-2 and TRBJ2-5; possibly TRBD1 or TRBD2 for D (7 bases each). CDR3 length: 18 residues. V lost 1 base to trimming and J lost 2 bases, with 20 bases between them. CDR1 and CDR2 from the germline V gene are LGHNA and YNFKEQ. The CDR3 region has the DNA TGTGCCAGCAGCCAAGCAGGGGGGTCCGGGAGGACTCAAGAGACCCAGTACTTC. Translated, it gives CASSQAGGSGRTQETQYF.

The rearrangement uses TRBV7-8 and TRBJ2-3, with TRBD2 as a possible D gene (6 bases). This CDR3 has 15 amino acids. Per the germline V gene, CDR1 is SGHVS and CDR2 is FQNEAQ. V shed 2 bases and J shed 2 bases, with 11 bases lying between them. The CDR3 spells CASSLTGADTDTQYF. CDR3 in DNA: TGTGCCAGCAGCTTAACGGGAGCTGACACAGATACGCAGTATTTT.

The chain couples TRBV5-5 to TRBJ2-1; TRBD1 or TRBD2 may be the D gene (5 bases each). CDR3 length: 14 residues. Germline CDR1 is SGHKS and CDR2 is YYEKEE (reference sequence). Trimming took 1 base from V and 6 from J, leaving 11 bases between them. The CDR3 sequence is CASSLWQGVNEQFF. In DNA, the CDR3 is TGTGCCAGCAGCTTGTGGCAGGGAGTCAATGAGCAGTTCTTC.

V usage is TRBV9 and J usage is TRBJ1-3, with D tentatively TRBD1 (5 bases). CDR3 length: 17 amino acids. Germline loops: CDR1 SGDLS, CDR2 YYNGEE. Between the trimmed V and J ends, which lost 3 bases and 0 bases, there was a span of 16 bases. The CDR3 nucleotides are TGTGCCAGCAGCGAGGATGAAGCGGGGCTCTCTGGAAACACCATATATTTT. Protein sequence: CASSEDEAGLSGNTIYF.

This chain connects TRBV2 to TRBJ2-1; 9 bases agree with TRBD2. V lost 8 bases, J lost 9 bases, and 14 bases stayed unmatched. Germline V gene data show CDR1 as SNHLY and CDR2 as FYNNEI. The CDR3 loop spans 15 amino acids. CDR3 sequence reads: CASGVGTSRNAEQFF. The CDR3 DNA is TGTGCCAGCGGTGTAGGGACTAGCAGGAACGCTGAGCAGTTCTTC.

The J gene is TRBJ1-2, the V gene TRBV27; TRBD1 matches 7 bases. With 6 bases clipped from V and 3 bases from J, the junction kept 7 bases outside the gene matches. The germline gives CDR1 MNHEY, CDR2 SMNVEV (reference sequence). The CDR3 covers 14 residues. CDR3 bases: TGTGCCAGCAGGGGATTGGACAGGCACTATGGCTACACCTTC. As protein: CASRGLDRHYGYTF.

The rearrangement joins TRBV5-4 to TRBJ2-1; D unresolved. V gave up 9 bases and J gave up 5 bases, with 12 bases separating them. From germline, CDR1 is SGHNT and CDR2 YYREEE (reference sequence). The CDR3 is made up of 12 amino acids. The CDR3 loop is CATHLINNEQFF. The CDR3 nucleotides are TGTGCCACCCATCTTATAAACAATGAGCAGTTCTTC. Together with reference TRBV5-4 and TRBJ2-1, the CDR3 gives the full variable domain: ETGVTQSPTHLIKTRGQQVTLRCSSQSGHNTVSWYQQALGQGPQFIFQYYREEENGRGNFPPRFSGLQFPNYSSELNVNALELDDSALYLCATHLINNEQFFGPGTRLTVL.

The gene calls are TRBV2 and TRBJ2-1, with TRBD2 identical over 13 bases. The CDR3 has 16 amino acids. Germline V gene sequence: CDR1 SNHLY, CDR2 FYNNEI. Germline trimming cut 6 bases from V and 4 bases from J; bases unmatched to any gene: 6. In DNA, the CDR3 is TGTGCCAGCAGCGCCCCGGGACTAGCGGGGTACAATGAGCAGTTCTTC. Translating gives CASSAPGLAGYNEQFF.